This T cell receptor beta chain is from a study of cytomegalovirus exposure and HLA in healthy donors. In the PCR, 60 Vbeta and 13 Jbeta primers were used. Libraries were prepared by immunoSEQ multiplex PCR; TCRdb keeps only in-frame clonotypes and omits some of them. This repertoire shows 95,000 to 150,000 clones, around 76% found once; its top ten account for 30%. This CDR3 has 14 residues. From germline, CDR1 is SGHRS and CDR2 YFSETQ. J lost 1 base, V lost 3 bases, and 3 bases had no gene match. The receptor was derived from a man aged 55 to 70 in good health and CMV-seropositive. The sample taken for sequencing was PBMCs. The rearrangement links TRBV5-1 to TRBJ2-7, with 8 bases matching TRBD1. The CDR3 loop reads CASSWGDRSYEQYF. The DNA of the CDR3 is TGCGCCAGCAGCTGGGGGGACAGGTCCTACGAGCAGTACTTC. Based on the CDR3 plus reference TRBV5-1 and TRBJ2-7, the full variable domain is KAGVTQTPRYLIKTRGQQVTLSCSPISGHRSVSWYQQTPGQGLQFLFEYFSETQRNKGNFPGRFSGRQFSNSRSEMNVSTLELGDSALYLCASSWGDRSYEQYFGPGTRLTVT.